Presented here are 21 T cell receptor beta chains from one specimen sequenced in a study of blood T cell repertoires in COVID-19. The repertoire was sequenced with immunoSEQ multiplex PCR; TCRdb's copy has only in-frame clones and lacks some. The repertoire includes around 200,000 clones, approximately 85% of them detected once, and more than 2.5% sits in the top ten. Sequencing was performed on peripheral blood. The receptors shown here come from a man aged 55-75 years with acute or convalescent COVID-19.

This sequence joins TRBV6-5 and TRBJ1-5; a weak D match, TRBD1 (5 bases). The germline V gene has CDR1 MNHEY and CDR2 SVGAGI. This CDR3 is 14 amino acids long. V lost 11 bases and J lost 1, with 15 bases in between. The CDR3 DNA is TGTGCCGCAAAGGGGCCGGTGAGCAATCAGCCCCAGCATTTT. It encodes CAAKGPVSNQPQHF.

The genes are TRBV7-2 and TRBJ2-1; 15 nucleotides match TRBD2. The CDR3 covers 16 residues. J was trimmed by 9 bases and V by 5 bases; bases with no gene match: 8. Germline loops: CDR1 SGHTA, CDR2 FQGNSA. CDR3 residues: CASSKGLAGGQVEQFF. The CDR3 DNA reads as TGTGCCAGCAGCAAAGGACTAGCGGGGGGGCAAGTTGAGCAGTTCTTC.

The chain uses TRBV28 and TRBJ2-1; TRBD2 matches 9 bases. The CDR3 is 14 residues long. The germline V gene has CDR1 MDHEN and CDR2 SYDVKM. The trim removed 5 bases at V and 6 bases at J, leaving 5 bases unmatched. The CDR3 region has the DNA TGTGCCAGCAGTGGCGGGGGGGGCGTCAATGAGCAGTTCTTC. Encoded protein: CASSGGGGVNEQFF. Using reference TRBV28 and TRBJ2-1 for the parts outside the CDR3, the full variable domain is DVKVTQSSRYLVKRTGEKVFLECVQDMDHENMFWYRQDPGLGLRLIYFSYDVKMKEKGDIPEGYSVSREKKERFSLILESASTNQTSMYLCASSGGGGVNEQFFGPGTRLTVL.

J is TRBJ1-1 and V is TRBV11-2, with a possible D match to TRBD1 (6 bases). CDR3 length equals 15 residues. CDR1 and CDR2 (germline): SGHAT, FQNNGV. The V end lost 0 bases, the J end lost 3 bases, and 11 bases lay between the germline ends. The CDR3 loop is CASSLESGTHTEAFF. The CDR3 region has the DNA TGTGCCAGCAGCTTAGAGAGCGGGACACACACTGAAGCTTTCTTT.

In this sample, this clone turned up a few times. V is TRBV28 and J is TRBJ1-1; a weak D match, TRBD1 (5 bases). This CDR3 contains 13 residues. The ends were cut back, 6 bases at V and 11 bases at J, with 19 bases in the middle. Germline CDR1 reads MDHEN; CDR2 reads SYDVKM. The CDR3 region is CASRRGSALGAFF. The CDR3 DNA reads as TGTGCCAGCAGGCGGGGGTCCGCCCTGGGGGCTTTCTTT.

The chain carries TRBV27 and TRBJ1-3; D remains unclear. Between the trimmed V and J ends, which lost 3 bases and 9 bases, there was a span of 15 bases. CDR3 size: 14 residues. Germline V gene data show CDR1 as MNHEY and CDR2 as SMNVEV (reference sequence). The CDR3 sequence: CASSLSGRVGTIYF. CDR3 nucleotide sequence: TGTGCCAGCAGTTTGTCCGGTCGAGTCGGCACCATATATTTT.

This chain uses TRBV25-1 with TRBJ2-5; 10 nucleotides line up with TRBD2. The J segment lost 5 bases and the V segment lost 1 base, leaving 10 bases of the junction unmatched. The germline CDR1 and CDR2 sequences are MGHDK and SYGVNS. The CDR3 contains 17 residues. This CDR3 is CASSESASGRRYETQYF. CDR3 DNA: TGTGCCAGCAGTGAATCTGCTAGCGGGAGAAGATATGAGACCCAGTACTTC.

The chain combines TRBV5-1 with TRBJ1-2; D may be TRBD1 (6 bases). Germline V gene sequence: CDR1 SGHRS, CDR2 YFSETQ. Trimming pared 2 bases from V and 6 bases from J, leaving 17 bases between. This CDR3 region has 15 residues. In DNA, the CDR3 is TGCGCCAGCAGCTTAACAGGGATGAGGGTCGATGGCTACACCTTC. As protein: CASSLTGMRVDGYTF.

The chain has TRBV6-2 or TRBV6-3 and TRBJ1-3; 9 bases fit TRBD1. The trim removed 0 bases at V and 6 bases at J, leaving 3 bases unmatched. The CDR3 is 15 residues long. CDR1 is MNHEY, CDR2 SVGEGT, per germline. The CDR3 bases are TGTGCCAGCAGTTACTCGCGACAGGGGGTAAACACCATATATTTT. This codes for CASSYSRQGVNTIYF.

V gene TRBV21-1 combines with J gene TRBJ2-4; the DNA was not compared with TRBD1, the D call given in the table. TRBV21-1 is a known pseudogene. CDR3 length: 14 amino acids. The CDR3 reads CASNPHRDGDIQYF. The CDR3 DNA is TGTGCCAGCAACCCCCACAGGGACGGGGACATTCAGTACTTC.

V and J are TRBV19 and TRBJ1-2; a possible D gene is TRBD1 (6 bases). Per germline, CDR1 LNHDA and CDR2 SQIVND (reference sequence). CDR3 length: 13 amino acids. Deletions cut 4 bases from V and 4 bases from J, with 10 bases between. The CDR3 spells CASSRGQLYGYTF. The CDR3 nucleotides read TGTGCCAGTAGTAGGGGGCAGCTCTATGGCTACACCTTC.

Comments on this clone: Distinct nucleotide sequences in the sample also encode this CDR3. Here the CDR3 reads CASSLSGSETQYF. CDR3 nucleotide sequence: TGCGCCAGCAGCTTAAGCGGGAGTGAGACCCAGTACTTC. The chain combines TRBV5-1 with TRBJ2-5; 8 nucleotides align to TRBD2. J was trimmed by 5 bases and V by 2 bases; bases with no gene match: 2. CDR1 and CDR2 (germline): SGHRS, YFSETQ. This CDR3 region has 13 residues.

Concerning this clone itself: The junction and the germline gene differ at one end; a read error may be behind it. This rearrangement joins TRBV11-2 to TRBJ1-1; TRBD1 might be the D (5 bases). Germline CDR1 is SGHAT and CDR2 is FQNNGV. CDR3 size: 13 residues. The DNA of the CDR3 is TGTGCCAGCAGCACGGGACTGAACGCTGAAGCTTTCTTT. Translating it yields CASSTGLNAEAFF.

This clone was seen a single time. The CDR3 sequence is CASSLGQANYGYTF. The DNA of the CDR3 is TGTGCCAGCAGCTTGGGACAGGCCAACTATGGCTACACCTTC. The chain links TRBV7-2 to TRBJ1-2, with 8 bases fitting TRBD1. This CDR3 spans 14 amino acids. Trimming cost V 3 bases and J 2 bases; bases outside gene matches: 2. Looked up from germline, CDR1 is SGHTA and CDR2 is FQGNSA. The entire variable domain, with the rest obtained from reference TRBV7-2 and TRBJ1-2, is as follows: GAGVSQSPSNKVTEKGKDVELRCDPISGHTALYWYRQSLGQGLEFLIYFQGNSAPDKSGLPSDRFSAERTGGSVSTLTIQRTQQEDSAVYLCASSLGQANYGYTFGSGTRLTVV.

The V call is TRBV7-3, the J call TRBJ2-2; TRBD1 aligns across 8 bases. Trimming took 4 bases from V and 5 from J; bases not matched to a gene: 6. The CDR3 runs to 15 residues. Looked up from germline, CDR1 is SGHTA and CDR2 is FQGTGA. The CDR3 spells CASSYRQGWTGELFF. The CDR3, as DNA: TGTGCCAGCAGCTATCGACAGGGGTGGACCGGGGAGCTGTTTTTT.

The chain recombines TRBV9 with TRBJ2-2; 7 bases align to TRBD1. The length of the CDR3 is 14 residues. Trimming removed 3 bases from V and 8 bases from J; junction bases left unmatched: 7. Germline CDR1 SGDLS, CDR2 YYNGEE. DNA for the CDR3: TGTGCCAGCAGCGATGACAGGGAAGCAGGGGAGCTGTTTTTT. Translation gives CASSDDREAGELFF.

This clone came up once. This sequence joins TRBV3-1 (or the pseudogene TRBV3-2) and TRBJ2-3; 9 positions agree with TRBD2. The CDR3 runs to 17 residues. The germline gives CDR1 LGHDT, CDR2 YNNKEL (reference sequence). Trimming at V came to 0 bases and at J to 4 bases, leaving 8 bases not matched to a gene. The CDR3 protein is CASSQDKGGRAADTQYF. DNA for the CDR3: TGTGCCAGCAGCCAAGATAAAGGCGGGAGGGCCGCAGATACGCAGTATTTT.

The chain uses TRBV6-5 and TRBJ2-5; 8 bases match TRBD1. This CDR3 has 15 residues. The germline V gene has CDR1 MNHEY and CDR2 SVGAGI. Trimming took 2 bases from V and 1 from J; bases not matched to a gene: 3. CDR3 bases: TGTGCCAGCAGTTACCGACAGGGGCGCCAAGAGACCCAGTACTTC. Its translation is CASSYRQGRQETQYF.

This clone was observed a handful of times. The rearrangement links TRBV27 to TRBJ2-7; 12 bases match TRBD1. Unmatched junction bases numbered 22, after V lost 5 bases and J lost 5 bases. The germline V gene encodes CDR1 MNHEY and CDR2 SMNVEV (reference sequence). The length of the CDR3 is 20 residues. The CDR3 sequence: CASSPLGQGAASGSAHEQYF. In DNA form, the CDR3 reads TGTGCCAGCAGTCCCCTGGGACAGGGGGCAGCTAGCGGGAGTGCCCACGAGCAGTACTTC.

The chain employs TRBV11-2 and TRBJ2-1, with TRBD2 matching 11 bases. V trimming: 10 bases; J trimming: 10 bases; junction bases outside the gene matches: 12. The germline gives CDR1 SGHAT, CDR2 FQNNGV. This CDR3 spans 14 amino acids. For the CDR3, the DNA is TGTGCCACCCGAGGGACTAGCGGTGCAGGGGAGCAGTTCTTC. Its translation: CATRGTSGAGEQFF.

This sequence joins TRBV5-1 and TRBJ2-4; 11 bases agree with TRBD2. The junction had 8 bases not matched to a gene; V was cut back by 0 bases and J by 0 bases. The germline V gene encodes CDR1 SGHRS and CDR2 YFSETQ. The CDR3 is made up of 19 amino acids. The CDR3 bases are TGCGCCAGCAGCTTGGTACCGGGACTAGCGGATCTAGCCAAAAACATTCAGTACTTC. Translation gives CASSLVPGLADLAKNIQYF.